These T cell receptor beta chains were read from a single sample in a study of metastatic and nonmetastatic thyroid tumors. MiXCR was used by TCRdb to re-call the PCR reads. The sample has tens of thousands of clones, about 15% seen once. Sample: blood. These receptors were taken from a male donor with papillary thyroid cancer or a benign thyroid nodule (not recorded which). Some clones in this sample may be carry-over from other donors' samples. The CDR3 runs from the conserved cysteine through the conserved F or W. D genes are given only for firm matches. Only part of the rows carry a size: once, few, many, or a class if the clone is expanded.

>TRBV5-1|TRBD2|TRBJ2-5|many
TGCGCCAGCTGTTCTGCGGGAGGTCGGGGCCAAGAGACCCAGTACTTC
CASCSAGGRGQETQYF
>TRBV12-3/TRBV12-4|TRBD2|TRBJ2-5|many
TGTGCCAGCAGTTTAGGTCTAGCGGGGGGCCAAGAGACCCAGTACTTC
CASSLGLAGGQETQYF
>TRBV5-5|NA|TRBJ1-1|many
TGTGCCAGCAGCAGGACGGTAAACACTGAAGCTTTCTTT
CASSRTVNTEAFF
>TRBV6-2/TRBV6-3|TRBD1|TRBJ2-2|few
TGTGCCAGCAGTGCTGGACAGGGGGTTTCCGGGGAGCTGTTTTTT
CASSAGQGVSGELFF
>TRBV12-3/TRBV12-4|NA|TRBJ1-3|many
TGTGCCAGCAGTTTTCGCAGACCCAGGCCCGAAAACACCATATATTTT
CASSFRRPRPENTIYF
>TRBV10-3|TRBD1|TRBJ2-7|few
TGTGCCATCAGCCGGACAGGGGAGTTATACAAGCAGTACTTC
CAISRTGELYKQYF
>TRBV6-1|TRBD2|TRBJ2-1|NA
TGTGCCGGCGGGGCTAGCGGAACTCACAATGAGCAGTTCTTC
CAGGASGTHNEQFF
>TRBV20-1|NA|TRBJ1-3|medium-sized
TGCAGTGCTAGAGATGTGGGGCGCACCATATATTTT
CSARDVGRTIYF
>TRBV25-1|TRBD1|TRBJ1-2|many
TGTGCCAGCAGAGAACAGGGGGCTTATGGCTACACCTTC
CASREQGAYGYTF
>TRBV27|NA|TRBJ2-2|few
TGTGCCAGTAGTGGGCTGGGGTCCGGGGAGCTGTTTTTT
CASSGLGSGELFF
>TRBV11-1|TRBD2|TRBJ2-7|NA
TGTGCCAGCAGCTCGTTAGCGGGAGGTAGGGATGGGGACTACGAGCAGTACTTC
CASSSLAGGRDGDYEQYF
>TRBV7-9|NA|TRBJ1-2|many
TGTGCCAGCAGCTTAAGTGACTATGGCTACACCTTC
CASSLSDYGYTF
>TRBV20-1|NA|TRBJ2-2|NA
TGCAGTGCTAGACCCCGGGGGAACACCGTGGAGCTGTTTTTT
CSARPRGNTVELFF
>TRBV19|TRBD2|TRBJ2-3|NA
TGTGCCATTAGCGCTAGCGGTAGCACAGATACGCAGTATTTT
CAISASGSTDTQYF
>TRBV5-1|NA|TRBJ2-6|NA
TGCGCCAGCAGCTTAACGAGTACTGGGGCCAACGTCCTGACTTTC
CASSLTSTGANVLTF
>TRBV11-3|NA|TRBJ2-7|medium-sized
TGTGCCAGCAGCTTCGCCGGGTTGTCCTACGAGCAGTACTTC
CASSFAGLSYEQYF
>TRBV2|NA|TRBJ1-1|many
TGTGCCAGCAGTGATGGGGGGGTTTACACTGAAGCTTTCTTT
CASSDGGVYTEAFF
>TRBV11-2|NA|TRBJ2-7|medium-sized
TGTGCCAGCAGCTTAAGTGGGCCGTCCTACGAGCAGTACTTC
CASSLSGPSYEQYF
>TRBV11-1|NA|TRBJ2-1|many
TGTGCCAGCAGTTACTTTCAGGGTTACCATGGGTTCTTC
CASSYFQGYHGFF
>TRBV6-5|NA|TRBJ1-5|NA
TGTGCCAGCAGTTACAGCTTTAGCAATCAGCCCCAGCATTTT
CASSYSFSNQPQHF
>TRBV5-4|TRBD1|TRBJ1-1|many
TGTGCCAGCAGCTTGGGGACAGGGGCGGCTGTATATACTGAAGCTTTCTTT
CASSLGTGAAVYTEAFF
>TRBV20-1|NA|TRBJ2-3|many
TGCAGTGCGCTCCGGGAACCAGATACGCAGTATTTT
CSALREPDTQYF
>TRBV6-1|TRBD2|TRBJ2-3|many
TGTGCCAGCAGTGAACTAGCGGGGGGGCCACAAGATACGCAGTATTTT
CASSELAGGPQDTQYF
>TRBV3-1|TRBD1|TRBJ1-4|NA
TGTGCCGGCAGCTCCCCAGGACAGGGGTCTGAAAAACTGTTTTTT
CAGSSPGQGSEKLFF
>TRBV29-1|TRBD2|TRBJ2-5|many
TGCAGCGTTGACGGACTAGCGGAAGAGACCCAGTACTTC
CSVDGLAEETQYF
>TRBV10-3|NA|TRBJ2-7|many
TGTGCCATCAGTGAGTCGGCCTCTTACGAGCAGTACTTC
CAISESASYEQYF
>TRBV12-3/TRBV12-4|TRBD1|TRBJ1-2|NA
TGTGCCAGCAGTCCCGGACAGGGGGCCCTTGGATATGGCTACACCTTC
CASSPGQGALGYGYTF
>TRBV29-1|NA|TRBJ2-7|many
TGCAGCGTTAAGGAAGGGGACCACTACGAGCAGTACTTC
CSVKEGDHYEQYF
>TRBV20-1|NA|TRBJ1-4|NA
TGTAGTGCTGTTGGGATCGCGGGTCCTAATGAAAAACTGGTTTTT
CSAVGIAGPNEKLVF
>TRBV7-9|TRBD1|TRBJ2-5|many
TGTGCCAGCAGCTTCGAGGGGGCTTGGGAGACCCAGTACTTC
CASSFEGAWETQYF
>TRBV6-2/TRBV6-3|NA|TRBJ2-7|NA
TGTGCCAGCAGTTCCTCGACAGTTCAGGTCTACGAGCAGTACTTC
CASSSSTVQVYEQYF
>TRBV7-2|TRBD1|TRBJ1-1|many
TGTGCCAGCAGCCGACAGGGAGATTACATGAACACTGAAGCTTTCTTT
CASSRQGDYMNTEAFF
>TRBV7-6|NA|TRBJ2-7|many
TGTGCCAGCTCGGGGCCCGGATCCACGGGGGAGCAGTACTTC
CASSGPGSTGEQYF